This TCR beta chain was documented in a study of cytomegalovirus exposure and HLA in healthy donors. Clones were read by immunoSEQ multiplex PCR, and TCRdb kept only the in-frame ones, dropping some. The sample has around 150,000 clones, 85% seen once. Losses at the gene ends were 4 bases for V and 4 bases for J; bases not matched to a gene: 0. CDR3 size: 12 residues. Per germline, CDR1 SGDLS and CDR2 YYNGEE. Material: PBMCs. This clonotype was obtained from a young man in good health and CMV-seropositive. The genes are TRBV9 and TRBJ2-3, with TRBD2 identical over 7 bases. The CDR3 DNA is TGTGCCAGCAGCCTAGCGGCAGATACGCAGTATTTT. This translates into CASSLAADTQYF.